These 12 T cell receptor beta chains originate from one sample sequenced in a study of response to subunit inactivated influenza vaccine. TCRdb fed the RT-PCR reads into MiXCR, producing one record per CDR3 protein. The data contain more than 700,000 distinct CDR3 sequences, over 20% of them singletons. The material was PBMCs from blood, obtained about 5 days after vaccination. The receptor set was obtained from a man between 50 and 59 years old who received an inactivated influenza vaccine.

V and J are TRBV6-2 or TRBV6-3 and TRBJ2-7; a possible D gene is TRBD1 (5 bases). Trimming took 8 bases from V and 0 from J, leaving 14 bases between them. Germline values: CDR1 MNHEY, CDR2 SVGEGT. CDR3 size: 14 residues. The CDR3 DNA is TGTGCCAGCCTTGGATACAGGAGCTCCTACGAGCAGTACTTC. Protein product: CASLGYRSSYEQYF.

The V call is TRBV12-3 or TRBV12-4, the J call TRBJ1-1; D is uncertain. CDR3 size: 12 residues. Trimming stripped 4 bases from V and 11 bases from J, with 14 bases between. For the CDR3, the DNA is TGTGCCAGCAGTTCTGTAGGGTCGTGGGCTTTCTTT. Residues: CASSSVGSWAFF.

This clonotype was observed a few times. This rearrangement joins TRBV7-9 to TRBJ2-2; the D is unclear. CDR3 length: 14 amino acids. Trimming took off 5 bases at V and 6 bases at J, with 13 bases between the two ends. The germline CDR1 and CDR2 sequences are SEHNR and FQNEAQ (reference sequence). The CDR3 spells CASSPVEYPGELFF. The CDR3 region has the DNA TGTGCCAGCAGCCCAGTGGAATACCCCGGGGAGCTGTTTTTT.

This clonotype was picked up a small number of times. The genes are TRBV6-2 or TRBV6-3 and TRBJ1-5, with D perhaps TRBD1 (6 bases). V lost 5 bases and J 6 bases, leaving 14 bases between the germline ends. The CDR3 is made up of 14 amino acids. CDR1 MNHEY and CDR2 SVGEGT come from the germline V gene. The CDR3 loop reads CASSTGGLPQPQHF. The CDR3 bases are TGTGCCAGCAGTACCGGGGGCTTACCTCAGCCCCAGCATTTT.

This clonotype was counted a few times. The chain is built from TRBV30 and TRBJ2-1; 9 nucleotides line up with TRBD2. Germline CDR1 GTSNPN, CDR2 SVGIG (reference sequence). With 4 bases clipped from V and 12 bases from J, the junction kept 10 bases outside the gene matches. This CDR3 spans 13 amino acids. The CDR3 coding sequence is TGTGCCTGGACACCTAGCGGGATTTATTGGCAGTTCTTC. Translating it yields CAWTPSGIYWQFF. Variable domain in full (rest from reference TRBV30 and TRBJ2-1): SQTIHQWPATLVQPVGSPLSLECTVEGTSNPNLYWYRQAAGRGLQLLFYSVGIGQISSEVPQNLSASRPQDRQFILSSKKLLLSDSGFYLCAWTPSGIYWQFFGPGTRLTVL.

The V call is TRBV20-1, the J call TRBJ2-2, with D hard to call. There are 13 residues in the CDR3. V was pared by 6 bases and J by 1 base, with 9 bases between. Germline values: CDR1 DFQATT, CDR2 SNEGSKA (reference sequence). Written as DNA, the CDR3 is TGCAGTGCCCACGACCAGAACACCGGGGAGCTGTTTTTT. Its protein product is CSAHDQNTGELFF.

V gene TRBV20-1 combines with J gene TRBJ1-2; D gene uncertain. Germline V gene data show CDR1 as DFQATT and CDR2 as SNEGSKA (reference sequence). The CDR3 is 13 amino acids. The germline V and J ends were trimmed by 3 bases and 2 bases, with 10 bases remaining between them. The CDR3 bases are TGCAGTGCTAGGGTTCAGAAGAACTATGGCTACACCTTC. Its translation is CSARVQKNYGYTF.

The V call is TRBV20-1, the J call TRBJ2-7; 8 bases line up with TRBD2. Germline V gene data show CDR1 as DFQATT and CDR2 as SNEGSKA (reference sequence). This CDR3 contains 17 residues. V dropped 0 bases and J dropped 1; count of bases not matched to a gene: 11. DNA of the CDR3: TGCAGTGCTAGAGATCTCGCGGGAGGATCAATTTCCTACGAGCAGTACTTC. Amino acid sequence: CSARDLAGGSISYEQYF.

The chain has TRBV20-1 and TRBJ1-2; D gene ambiguous. V shed 2 bases and J shed 6 bases, with 16 bases lying between them. CDR1 is DFQATT and CDR2 is SNEGSKA in the germline V gene (reference sequence). The CDR3 length is 14 residues. CDR3 in DNA: TGCAGTGCTAGATTGGGCAGTTCAACTAATGGCTACACCTTC. Protein sequence: CSARLGSSTNGYTF.

This clonotype came up a few times. V usage is TRBV4-3 and J usage is TRBJ2-5, with TRBD1 as a possible D gene (5 bases). This CDR3 is 13 amino acids long. Germline loops: CDR1 LGHNA, CDR2 YSLEER. Trimming left V 4 bases short and J 5 bases short, with 11 bases between. CDR3 bases: TGCGCCAGCAGCCCAAGGTCAGGGGAGACCCAGTACTTC. Protein: CASSPRSGETQYF.

This clonotype was observed a few times. The chain is built from TRBV3-1 and TRBJ1-1, with TRBD1 matching over 7 bases. Trimming at V came to 4 bases and at J to 1 base, leaving 9 bases not matched to a gene. This CDR3 contains 16 residues. Germline lookup yields CDR1 LGHDT and CDR2 YNNKEL (reference sequence). Written as DNA, the CDR3 is TGTGCCAGCAGCCCCCAGGGGGGAGGAGGGAACACTGAAGCTTTCTTT. Translating it yields CASSPQGGGGNTEAFF.

V usage is TRBV5-3 and J usage is TRBJ1-5; tentative D call: TRBD1 (6 bases). TRBV5-3 is placed among ORFs of uncertain function. The CDR3 spans 15 residues. With 5 bases removed from V and 9 bases from J, the gap between germline ends came to 21 bases. CDR3 coding DNA: TGTGCCAGAAGATTACCCCGGGACACCAGAGGGCCCCAGCATTTT. Translating gives CARRLPRDTRGPQHF.